This entry lists 27 T cell receptor beta chains sequenced from one sample in a study of blood T cell repertoires in COVID-19 (dated by TCRdb to 2020 to 2021). Receptor libraries were prepared by the immunoSEQ multiplex PCR assay. Entries here come from immuneACCESS through TCRdb and include only in-frame sequences with V and J called. Some clones fail to appear in such tables; in the studies checked, an unresolved V gene covers under half of the shortfall, and the cause of the remainder is unknown. The sample profile shows approximately 220,000 clones; 83% of them were found once. About 4.8% of the sample is taken by the ten largest. Specimen: PBMCs or T cells enriched from blood (not recorded which). The receptors were sampled from a woman aged 45-60 years who had been exposed to COVID-19.

The J gene is TRBJ2-6, the V gene TRBV5-4; D unclear. The CDR3 consists of 16 residues. Looked up from germline, CDR1 is SGHNT and CDR2 is YYREEE (reference sequence). V was pared by 2 bases and J by 2 bases, with 11 bases between. The CDR3 region is CASSLLRNAGANVLTF. CDR3 DNA sequence: TGTGCCAGCAGCTTACTCAGGAATGCTGGGGCCAACGTCCTGACTTTC.

The chain is built from TRBV5-4 and TRBJ2-3; D unclear. The CDR3 runs 13 residues. The V gene lost 2 bases and the J gene lost 2 bases, with 6 bases spanning the gap. The V gene's germline CDR1 is SGHNT and CDR2 YYREEE (reference sequence). In nucleotides, the CDR3 is TGTGCCAGCAGCTTAGAGTACACAGATACGCAGTATTTT. Translation gives CASSLEYTDTQYF.

The rearrangement links TRBV2 to TRBJ2-3; a possible D gene is TRBD2 (6 bases). Per germline, CDR1 SNHLY and CDR2 FYNNEI. The length of the CDR3 is 15 residues. Deletions cut 8 bases from V and 2 bases from J, with 17 bases between. Here the CDR3 DNA reads TGTGCCAGCCGCCGCGGGGCGGGCCTCACAGATACGCAGTATTTT. Amino acid sequence: CASRRGAGLTDTQYF.

The J gene is TRBJ1-1, the V gene TRBV6-5; TRBD1 might be the D (6 bases). The germline gives CDR1 MNHEY, CDR2 SVGAGI. This CDR3 comprises 14 residues. The V end was cut by 4 bases, the J end by 5 bases, with 14 bases between. The CDR3 region is CASSSPGARTEAFF. CDR3 DNA: TGTGCCAGCAGTTCACCAGGGGCCCGGACTGAAGCTTTCTTT.

The gene calls are TRBV5-1 and TRBJ2-2, with TRBD1 matching 9 bases. J gave up 7 bases and V 0 bases, and 4 bases lay outside the gene matches. CDR3 length: 15 residues. Germline CDR1 is SGHRS and CDR2 is YFSETQ. The CDR3 DNA reads TGCGCCAGCAGCTTGGGCACAGGGGGCATCGGGGAGCTGTTTTTT. It is translated as CASSLGTGGIGELFF.

The V and J genes are TRBV18 and TRBJ1-1; 7 nucleotides agree with TRBD1. CDR1 is KGHSH, CDR2 LQKENI, per germline. The CDR3 loop spans 12 amino acids. J lost 6 bases, V lost 2 bases, and 0 bases had no gene match. The CDR3 DNA is TGTGCCAGCTCACCAAGGGGGCCTGAAGCTTTCTTT. It translates to CASSPRGPEAFF.

CDR3 DNA: TGTGCCAGCAGCGCGCTAGGACAGACTCAAGCTTTCTTT. Protein: CASSALGQTQAFF. V gene TRBV9 combines with J gene TRBJ1-1; possible D gene TRBD1, 6 bases. Germline lookup yields CDR1 SGDLS and CDR2 YYNGEE. V was shortened by 3 bases and J by 9 bases, with 15 bases between the two germline ends. This CDR3 is built from 13 residues.

This clone has only one observation. The chain couples TRBV4-1 to TRBJ2-1; 13 bases map to TRBD2. The V segment lost 0 bases and the J segment 9 bases; nucleotides outside the gene matches: 5. The CDR3 consists of 16 residues. From germline, CDR1 is MGHRA and CDR2 YSYEKL. CDR3 protein: CASSQERTSGGLEQFF. The DNA for the CDR3 is TGCGCCAGCAGCCAAGAGCGGACTAGCGGGGGTCTTGAGCAGTTCTTC.

The rearrangement uses TRBV7-2 and TRBJ2-7, with TRBD1 matching 8 bases. Germline CDR1 reads SGHTA; CDR2 reads FQGNSA. V shed 1 base and J 2 bases; nucleotides not matched to a gene: 4. CDR3 size: 15 residues. In DNA, the CDR3 is TGTGCCAGCAGCTTAGGGACAGGGAGAGCCTACGAGCAGTACTTC. Its translation: CASSLGTGRAYEQYF.

The V gene is TRBV5-1, the J gene TRBJ2-5; TRBD1 agrees at 7 bases. J was trimmed by 4 bases and V by 1 base; bases with no gene match: 7. This CDR3 has 15 amino acids. Germline V lookup: CDR1 SGHRS, CDR2 YFSETQ. The chain's CDR3 is CASSLLLGQAETQYF. As DNA, the CDR3 is TGCGCCAGCAGCTTGTTGCTAGGACAGGCAGAGACCCAGTACTTC.

This sequence joins TRBV10-3 and TRBJ2-1; TRBD2 aligns across 7 bases. Germline V gene sequence: CDR1 ENHRY, CDR2 SYGVKD. This CDR3 contains 13 residues. V dropped 6 bases and J dropped 8; count of bases not matched to a gene: 7. CDR3 residues: CAIRDGLDDEQFF. CDR3 bases: TGTGCCATCAGGGATGGACTAGACGATGAGCAGTTCTTC.

The rearrangement uses TRBV28 and TRBJ1-1, with unresolved D. CDR3 size: 17 residues. Germline V gene lookup returns CDR1 MDHEN and CDR2 SYDVKM. V was shortened by 5 bases and J by 1 base, with 20 bases between the two germline ends. The CDR3 coding sequence is TGTGCCAGCAGTACCCCGCGATTTGTCGAGGGGAACACTGAAGCTTTCTTT. It codes for CASSTPRFVEGNTEAFF.

This clone was counted ten times or more. The V call is TRBV27, the J call TRBJ1-1; perhaps TRBD1 as D (5 bases). Germline V gene lookup returns CDR1 MNHEY and CDR2 SMNVEV (reference sequence). The CDR3 is made up of 14 amino acids. V was shortened by 6 bases and J by 1 base, with 12 bases between the two germline ends. Here the CDR3 reads CASRYGGGNTEAFF. The CDR3 coding sequence is TGTGCCAGCAGGTACGGGGGGGGGAACACTGAAGCTTTCTTT.

This sequence joins TRBV19 and TRBJ1-1; 8 bases map to TRBD1. Germline CDR1 is LNHDA and CDR2 is SQIVND (reference sequence). This CDR3 contains 13 residues. V dropped 4 bases and J dropped 7; count of bases not matched to a gene: 5. The DNA for the CDR3 is TGTGCCAGTAGTACCGGGACAGGACTTGAAGCTTTCTTT. Its translation is CASSTGTGLEAFF.

V and J are TRBV11-2 and TRBJ2-1, with 8 bases matching TRBD2. Germline CDR1 is SGHAT and CDR2 is FQNNGV. V lost 1 base to trimming and J lost 10 bases; unmatched junction nucleotides: 15. There are 17 residues in the CDR3. The CDR3 here is CASSLVAYSGGPQEQFF. The DNA of the CDR3 is TGTGCCAGCAGCTTAGTTGCTTACAGCGGGGGCCCCCAGGAGCAGTTCTTC.

This chain connects TRBV12-5 to TRBJ2-2; possibly TRBD1 for D (5 bases). V was trimmed by 6 bases and J by 2 bases, leaving 10 bases between them. This CDR3 comprises 14 residues. Germline V lookup: CDR1 LGHNT, CDR2 FRNRAP. The CDR3 loop reads CASGLQVNTGELFF. CDR3 nucleotides: TGTGCTAGTGGGCTACAGGTCAACACCGGGGAGCTGTTTTTT.

The J gene is TRBJ1-2, the V gene TRBV29-1, with TRBD1 matching over 7 bases. There are 14 residues in the CDR3. The ends lost 0 bases at V and 8 bases at J; junction bases unmatched: 9. Per the germline V gene, CDR1 is SQVTM and CDR2 is ANQGSEA. The CDR3 reads CSVEDRYRGEGYTF. In DNA, the CDR3 is TGCAGCGTTGAAGATCGCTACAGGGGAGAGGGCTACACCTTC.

The chain combines TRBV19 with TRBJ2-5; 8 bases are shared with TRBD1. J gave up 3 bases and V 1 base, and 4 bases lay outside the gene matches. The CDR3 length is 15 residues. Germline V lookup: CDR1 LNHDA, CDR2 SQIVND (reference sequence). The CDR3 here is CASSIGDRGEETQYF. The CDR3 DNA follows: TGTGCCAGTAGTATAGGCGACAGGGGTGAAGAGACCCAGTACTTC.

The chain links TRBV6-5 to TRBJ1-5, with TRBD1 identical over 7 bases. The CDR3 has 13 amino acids. The ends lost 6 bases at V and 4 bases at J; junction bases unmatched: 3. Germline V lookup: CDR1 MNHEY, CDR2 SVGAGI. CDR3 loop: CASSPQGNQPQHF. The CDR3 nucleotides are TGTGCCAGCAGCCCACAGGGGAATCAGCCCCAGCATTTT.

This clone was found once. The chain is built from TRBV19 and TRBJ1-1, with D possibly being TRBD1 (6 bases). The CDR3 is made up of 14 amino acids. Deletions cut 6 bases from V and 2 bases from J, with 13 bases between. Germline lookup yields CDR1 LNHDA and CDR2 SQIVND (reference sequence). DNA of the CDR3: TGTGCCAGTAGCTTAACGGACAGTAACACTGAAGCTTTCTTT. Its translation is CASSLTDSNTEAFF.

The CDR3 sequence is CASNPRGYTEAFF. CDR3 nucleotide sequence: TGTGCCAGTAATCCCAGGGGGTACACTGAAGCTTTCTTT. The genes are TRBV19 and TRBJ1-1; 7 positions match TRBD1. Germline values: CDR1 LNHDA, CDR2 SQIVND (reference sequence). The CDR3 contains 13 residues. The V segment lost 7 bases and the J segment 3 bases; nucleotides outside the gene matches: 5.

The chain couples TRBV28 to TRBJ2-4; the match to TRBD1 covers 7 bases. Germline V lookup: CDR1 MDHEN, CDR2 SYDVKM. J lost 4 bases, V lost 4 bases, and 7 bases had no gene match. CDR3 length: 15 residues. The CDR3 region is CASSSAGDSKNIQYF. The CDR3 DNA is TGTGCCAGCAGTTCCGCCGGGGACAGTAAAAACATTCAGTACTTC.

This chain uses TRBV29-1 with TRBJ1-5; 9 bases line up with TRBD1. Germline-derived CDR1 and CDR2 are SQVTM and ANQGSEA. V lost 6 bases, J lost 6 bases, and 9 bases stayed unmatched. This CDR3 region has 14 residues. CDR3 bases: TGCAGCGTATCGGACAGGGGTGTCGGTCAGCCCCAGCATTTT. Encoded protein: CSVSDRGVGQPQHF.

V is TRBV6-2 or TRBV6-3 and J is TRBJ1-1, with no clear D. The length of the CDR3 is 13 residues. V lost 6 bases and J lost 4, with 12 bases in between. Germline V gene lookup returns CDR1 MNHEY and CDR2 SVGEGT. CDR3 sequence reads: CASSPRGVTEAFF. CDR3 in DNA: TGTGCCAGCAGCCCCCGGGGAGTCACTGAAGCTTTCTTT.

The V gene is TRBV28, the J gene TRBJ1-5; the match to TRBD1 covers 9 bases. From germline, CDR1 is MDHEN and CDR2 SYDVKM. This CDR3 has 15 amino acids. V shed 5 bases and J 0 bases; nucleotides not matched to a gene: 2. CDR3 region: CASSAGQGSNQPQHF. Here the CDR3 DNA reads TGTGCCAGCAGTGCGGGACAGGGTAGCAATCAGCCCCAGCATTTT.

This clone was counted between two and nine times. This chain links TRBV5-1 with TRBJ1-1; D not certain. The CDR3 covers 13 residues. Germline CDR1 reads SGHRS; CDR2 reads YFSETQ. Trimming took off 0 bases at V and 2 bases at J, with 5 bases between the two ends. The CDR3 loop reads CASSLDINTEAFF. The CDR3 nucleotides are TGCGCCAGCAGCTTGGATATTAACACTGAAGCTTTCTTT. The variable domain in full, completed from reference TRBV5-1 and TRBJ1-1, reads KAGVTQTPRYLIKTRGQQVTLSCSPISGHRSVSWYQQTPGQGLQFLFEYFSETQRNKGNFPGRFSGRQFSNSRSEMNVSTLELGDSALYLCASSLDINTEAFFGQGTRLTVV.

In regard to this clone: This sample also contains other DNA sequences that code for the same CDR3. CDR3 bases: TGTGCCAGCTCACCCGGAGGGAATCAGCCCCAGCATTTT. Translated: CASSPGGNQPQHF. The V and J genes are TRBV18 and TRBJ1-5; D ambiguous. Germline lookup yields CDR1 KGHSH and CDR2 LQKENI. The CDR3 has 13 amino acids. With 3 bases removed from V and 4 bases from J, the gap between germline ends came to 7 bases.